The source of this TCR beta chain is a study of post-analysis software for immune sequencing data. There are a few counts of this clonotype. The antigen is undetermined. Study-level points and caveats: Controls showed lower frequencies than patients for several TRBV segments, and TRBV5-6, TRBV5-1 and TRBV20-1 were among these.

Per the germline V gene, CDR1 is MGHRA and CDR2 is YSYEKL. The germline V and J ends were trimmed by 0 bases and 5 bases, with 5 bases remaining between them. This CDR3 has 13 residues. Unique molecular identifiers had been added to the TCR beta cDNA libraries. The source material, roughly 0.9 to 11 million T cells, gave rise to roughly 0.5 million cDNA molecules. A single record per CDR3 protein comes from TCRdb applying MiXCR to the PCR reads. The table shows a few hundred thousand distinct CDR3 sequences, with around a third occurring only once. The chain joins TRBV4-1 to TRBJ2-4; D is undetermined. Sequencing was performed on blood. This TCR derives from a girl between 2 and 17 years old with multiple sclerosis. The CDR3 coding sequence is TGCGCCAGCAGCCAAGATACGGAAAACATTCAGTACTTC. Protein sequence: CASSQDTENIQYF.